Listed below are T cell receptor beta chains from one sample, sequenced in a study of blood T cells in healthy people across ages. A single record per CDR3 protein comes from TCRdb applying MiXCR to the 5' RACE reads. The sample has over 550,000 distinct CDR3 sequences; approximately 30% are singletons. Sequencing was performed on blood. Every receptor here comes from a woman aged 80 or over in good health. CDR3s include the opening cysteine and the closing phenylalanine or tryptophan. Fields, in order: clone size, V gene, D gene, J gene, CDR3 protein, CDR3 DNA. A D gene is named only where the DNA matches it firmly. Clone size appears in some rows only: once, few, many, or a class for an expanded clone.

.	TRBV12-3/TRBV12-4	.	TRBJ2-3	CASANTDAQYF	TGTGCCAGCGCCAACACAGATGCGCAGTATTTT
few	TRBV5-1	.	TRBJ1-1	CASSTGRMNTEAFF	TGCGCCAGCAGCACGGGACGGATGAACACTGAAGCTTTCTTT
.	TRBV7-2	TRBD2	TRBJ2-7	CASSFHGLAGDLYF	TGTGCCAGCAGCTTTCACGGACTAGCGGGGGACCTGTACTTC
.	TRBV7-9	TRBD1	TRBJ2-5	CASSWGTGGNQETQYF	TGTGCCAGCAGCTGGGGGACAGGGGGGAACCAAGAGACCCAGTACTTC
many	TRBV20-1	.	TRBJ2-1	CSASLPPVGEQFF	TGCAGTGCTAGCTTGCCTCCGGTGGGGGAGCAGTTCTTC
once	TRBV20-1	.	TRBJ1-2	CSARARGDWVGYTF	TGCAGTGCTAGAGCCCGGGGGGACTGGGTTGGCTACACCTTC
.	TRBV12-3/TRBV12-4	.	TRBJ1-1	CASSLRSWNTEAFF	TGTGCCAGCAGTTTACGCAGCTGGAACACTGAAGCTTTCTTT
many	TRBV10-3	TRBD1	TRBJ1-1	CAISEQGILTEAFF	TGTGCCATCAGTGAACAGGGGATACTCACTGAAGCTTTCTTT
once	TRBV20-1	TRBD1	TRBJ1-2	CSAGQGADYGFTF	TGCAGTGCGGGGCAGGGGGCGGACTATGGCTTCACCTTC
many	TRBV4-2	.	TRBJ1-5	CASSQDGINQPQHF	TGTGCCAGCAGCCAAGATGGCATAAATCAGCCCCAGCATTTT
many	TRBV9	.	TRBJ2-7	CASSVDPRDLSEQYF	TGTGCCAGCAGCGTAGATCCTAGGGACCTCTCTGAGCAGTACTTC
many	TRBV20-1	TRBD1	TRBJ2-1	CSAKGDRAYNEQFF	TGCAGTGCCAAGGGGGACAGGGCCTACAATGAGCAGTTCTTC
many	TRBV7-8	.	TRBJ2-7	CASSLGERVYEQYF	TGTGCCAGCAGCTTGGGGGAAAGGGTCTACGAGCAGTACTTC
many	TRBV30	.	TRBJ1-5	CAWSAAGVQPQHF	TGTGCCTGGTCAGCGGCAGGGGTTCAGCCCCAGCATTTT
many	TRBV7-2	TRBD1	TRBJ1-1	CASRRTRDRGLGEAFF	TGTGCCAGCAGGAGAACCCGGGACAGGGGACTTGGTGAAGCTTTCTTT
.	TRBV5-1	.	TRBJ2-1	CASSLDLSLTYNEQFF	TGCGCCAGCAGCTTGGATCTCTCCCTGACCTACAATGAGCAGTTCTTC
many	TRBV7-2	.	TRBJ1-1	CASSLEARMSDTEAFF	TGTGCCAGCAGCTTAGAGGCCCGAATGTCGGACACTGAAGCTTTCTTT
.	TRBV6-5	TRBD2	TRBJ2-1	CASSYSSLAGTNEQFF	TGTGCCAGCAGTTACTCGAGTCTAGCGGGGACCAATGAGCAGTTCTTC
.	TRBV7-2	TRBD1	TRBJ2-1	CASSRGPGQPDEQFF	TGTGCCAGCAGCCGGGGACCGGGACAGCCCGACGAGCAGTTCTTC
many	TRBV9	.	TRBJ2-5	CASSPSGARTGETQYF	TGTGCCAGCAGCCCCAGTGGAGCACGAACCGGGGAGACCCAGTACTTC
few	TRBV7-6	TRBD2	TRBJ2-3	CASSLIAGALTDTQYF	TGTGCCAGCAGCTTAATAGCGGGGGCCCTCACAGATACGCAGTATTTT
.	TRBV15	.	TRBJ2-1	CAASRDFGDEQFF	TGTGCCGCCAGCAGAGATTTTGGAGACGAGCAGTTCTTC
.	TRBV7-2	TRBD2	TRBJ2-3	CASSYSLLAGAGSSTDTQYF	TGTGCCAGCAGCTATTCCTTACTAGCGGGAGCGGGGTCTAGCACAGATACGCAGTATTTT
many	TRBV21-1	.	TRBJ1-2	CASSLPGPGYTF	TGTGCCAGCAGCCTTCCAGGACCCGGCTACACCTTC
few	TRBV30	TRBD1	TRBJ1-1	CAWSRGLDTEAFF	TGTGCCTGGAGCAGGGGGCTCGACACTGAAGCTTTCTTT
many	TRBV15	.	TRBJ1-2	CATSRDPTQGYGYTF	TGTGCCACCAGCAGAGACCCCACGCAGGGTTATGGCTACACCTTC
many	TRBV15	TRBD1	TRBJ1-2	CATSRGGQESYGYTF	TGTGCCACCAGCAGAGGCGGACAGGAAAGCTATGGCTACACCTTC
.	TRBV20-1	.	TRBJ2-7	CSARAGDPGEQYF	TGCAGTGCTAGAGCAGGGGATCCTGGCGAGCAGTACTTC
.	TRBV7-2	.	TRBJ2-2	CASSLADGEERFF	TGTGCCAGCAGCTTGGCAGATGGGGAGGAGCGGTTTTTT
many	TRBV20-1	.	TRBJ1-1	CSAREGGRGGAFF	TGCAGTGCTAGAGAAGGGGGGCGCGGGGGAGCTTTCTTT
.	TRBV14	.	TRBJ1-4	CASSATGITNEKLFF	TGTGCCAGCAGCGCAACAGGGATTACTAATGAAAAACTGTTTTTT
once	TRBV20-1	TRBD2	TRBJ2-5	CSARVSGGVGEQYF	TGCAGTGCTAGGGTCAGCGGGGGAGTTGGGGAGCAGTACTTC
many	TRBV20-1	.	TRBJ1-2	CSARVAGANYGYTF	TGCAGTGCTAGAGTTGCGGGGGCTAACTATGGCTACACCTTC
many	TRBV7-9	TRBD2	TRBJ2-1	CASSLRTGGQNNEQFF	TGTGCCAGCAGCTTAAGAACGGGGGGGCAAAACAATGAGCAGTTCTTC
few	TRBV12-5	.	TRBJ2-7	CASGLGQGGPYEQYF	TGTGCTAGTGGTTTGGGACAGGGAGGACCCTACGAGCAGTACTTC
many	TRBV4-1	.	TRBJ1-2	CASSQEAGLRGGYTF	TGCGCCAGCAGCCAAGAGGCAGGGTTGCGCGGTGGCTACACCTTC
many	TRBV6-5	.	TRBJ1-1	CASSRTDLYTEAFF	TGTGCCAGCAGTCGGACAGACCTATACACTGAAGCTTTCTTT
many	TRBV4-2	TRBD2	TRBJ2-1	CASSRILAGALNEQFF	TGTGCCAGCAGCCGAATACTAGCGGGGGCACTCAATGAGCAGTTCTTC
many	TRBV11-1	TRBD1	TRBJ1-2	CASSPGTGDHGDGYTF	TGTGCCAGCAGCCCCGGGACAGGGGACCACGGGGATGGCTACACCTTC
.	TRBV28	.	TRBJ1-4	CASSSPPTNEKLFF	TGTGCCAGCAGTTCCCCTCCAACTAATGAAAAACTGTTTTTT
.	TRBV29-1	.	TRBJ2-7	CGAADSTYEQYF	TGCGGCGCTGCTGACAGCACCTACGAGCAGTACTTC
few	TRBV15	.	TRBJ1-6	CATSGGSQRHSPLHF	TGTGCCACCAGCGGGGGTTCCCAGCGACATTCACCCCTCCACTTT
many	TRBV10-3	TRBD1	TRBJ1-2	CAISDRALYGYTF	TGTGCCATCAGCGACAGGGCACTCTATGGCTACACCTTC
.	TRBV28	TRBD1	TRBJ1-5	CASRGGTGHNQPQHF	TGTGCCAGCAGGGGCGGGACAGGGCACAATCAGCCCCAGCATTTT
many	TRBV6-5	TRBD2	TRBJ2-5	CASSDRGTSGGQETQYF	TGTGCCAGCAGTGACCGGGGGACTAGCGGGGGCCAAGAGACCCAGTACTTC
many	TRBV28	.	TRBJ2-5	CASSLSGSGGVGQYF	TGTGCCAGCAGTTTATCCGGTTCCGGAGGCGTCGGGCAGTACTTC
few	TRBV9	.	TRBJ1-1	CASSGLGNTEAFF	TGTGCCAGCAGCGGATTAGGAAACACTGAAGCTTTCTTT
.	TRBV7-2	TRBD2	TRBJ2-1	CASSLGLALREFF	TGTGCCAGCAGCTTAGGACTAGCGTTAAGGGAGTTCTTC
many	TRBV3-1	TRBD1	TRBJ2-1	CASSQAGTGSNEQFF	TGTGCCAGCAGCCAAGCTGGGACAGGGAGCAATGAGCAGTTCTTC
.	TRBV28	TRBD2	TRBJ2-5	CASSVGLAGGQETQYF	TGTGCCAGCAGTGTAGGGCTAGCGGGGGGACAAGAGACCCAGTACTTC
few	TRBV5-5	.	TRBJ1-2	CASSPGSRGSGYTF	TGTGCCAGCAGCCCAGGATCGAGGGGTAGTGGCTACACCTTC
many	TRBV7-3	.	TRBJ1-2	CASSLTRVGSNYGYTF	TGTGCCAGCAGCTTAACCCGTGTGGGCAGCAACTATGGCTACACCTTC
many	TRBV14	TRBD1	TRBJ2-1	CASSAVTQGHEQFF	TGTGCCAGCAGCGCCGTCACACAGGGGCATGAGCAGTTCTTC
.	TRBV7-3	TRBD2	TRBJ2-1	CASSPGLANDEQFF	TGTGCCAGCAGCCCGGGACTAGCAAACGATGAGCAGTTCTTC
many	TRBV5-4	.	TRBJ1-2	CASSYFRDGGYTF	TGTGCCAGCAGCTATTTCAGGGACGGTGGCTACACCTTC
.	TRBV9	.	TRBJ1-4	CASSVGGPNEKLFF	TGTGCCAGCAGCGTAGGTGGCCCCAATGAAAAACTGTTTTTT
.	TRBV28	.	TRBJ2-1	CASSHAGRRETQFF	TGTGCCAGCAGCCATGCAGGGAGGAGAGAGACCCAGTTCTTC
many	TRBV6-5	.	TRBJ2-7	CASTPRAGGNYEQYF	TGTGCCAGCACCCCTCGGGCAGGGGGGAACTACGAGCAGTACTTC